The rows below give T cell receptor beta chains drawn from one sample of a study of blood T cell repertoires in COVID-19. Libraries were prepared by immunoSEQ multiplex PCR; TCRdb keeps only in-frame clonotypes and omits some of them. In the table there are more than 400,000 clones, approximately 83% of which are singletons. Material for sequencing was peripheral blood. These receptors were obtained from a human donor in a cohort sampled during active COVID-19. The CDR3 runs from the conserved cysteine through the conserved F or W. A D gene is named only where the DNA matches it firmly. Clone size is given for some rows only: seen once, a few or many times, or a class if the clone is expanded.

J,D,V,length,size,CDR3,DNA
TRBJ1-3,-,TRBV30,14,-,CAWSNPGIGNTIYF,TGTGCCTGGAGTAACCCGGGGATTGGAAACACCATATATTTT
TRBJ1-1,TRBD1,TRBV6-6,15,-,CASSLKGQVITEAFF,TGTGCCAGCAGTTTAAAGGGACAGGTAATCACTGAAGCTTTCTTT
TRBJ1-2,TRBD1,TRBV7-9,14,-,CASSRGEGAGGYTF,TGTGCCAGCAGCCGAGGTGAGGGGGCAGGCGGCTACACCTTC
TRBJ2-7,-,TRBV28,11,many,CASRTDLTMYF,TGTGCCAGCAGAACAGATTTGACTATGTACTTC
TRBJ2-3,TRBD2,TRBV18,19,-,CASSPLAASGSIGTDTQYF,TGTGCCAGCTCGCCACTTGCCGCTAGCGGGAGCATCGGCACAGATACGCAGTATTTT
TRBJ2-7,-,TRBV3-1/TRBV3-2,13,-,CASSLTLGGEQYF,TGTGCCAGCAGCCTGACGCTAGGAGGCGAGCAGTACTTC
TRBJ2-7,TRBD2,TRBV7-9,13,-,CASSLAGVYEQYF,TGTGCCAGCAGTTTAGCGGGAGTATACGAGCAGTACTTC
TRBJ1-5,-,TRBV27,13,-,CASSHQGNQPQHF,TGTGCCAGCAGCCACCAGGGCAATCAGCCCCAGCATTTT
TRBJ2-3,TRBD2,TRBV5-1,17,-,CASSLAASGSLTDTQYF,TGCGCCAGCAGCTTGGCGGCTAGCGGGAGTCTCACAGATACGCAGTATTTT
TRBJ2-1,-,TRBV24-1,13,-,CATSGTRAEGQFF,TGTGCCACCTCCGGTACCCGGGCCGAGGGGCAGTTCTTC
TRBJ1-2,TRBD1,TRBV3-1/TRBV3-2,16,-,CASSPGTGHRRSGYTF,TGTGCCAGCAGCCCTGGGACAGGACACCGGCGATCTGGCTACACCTTC
TRBJ2-7,TRBD2,TRBV6-1,14,-,CASSELAGFYEQYF,TGTGCCAGCAGTGAACTAGCGGGATTCTACGAGCAGTACTTC
TRBJ2-1,-,TRBV21-1,18,-,CASSKVGGTIVMSHEQFF,TGTGCCAGCAGCAAAGTGGGCGGGACTATCGTAATGTCACATGAGCAGTTCTTC